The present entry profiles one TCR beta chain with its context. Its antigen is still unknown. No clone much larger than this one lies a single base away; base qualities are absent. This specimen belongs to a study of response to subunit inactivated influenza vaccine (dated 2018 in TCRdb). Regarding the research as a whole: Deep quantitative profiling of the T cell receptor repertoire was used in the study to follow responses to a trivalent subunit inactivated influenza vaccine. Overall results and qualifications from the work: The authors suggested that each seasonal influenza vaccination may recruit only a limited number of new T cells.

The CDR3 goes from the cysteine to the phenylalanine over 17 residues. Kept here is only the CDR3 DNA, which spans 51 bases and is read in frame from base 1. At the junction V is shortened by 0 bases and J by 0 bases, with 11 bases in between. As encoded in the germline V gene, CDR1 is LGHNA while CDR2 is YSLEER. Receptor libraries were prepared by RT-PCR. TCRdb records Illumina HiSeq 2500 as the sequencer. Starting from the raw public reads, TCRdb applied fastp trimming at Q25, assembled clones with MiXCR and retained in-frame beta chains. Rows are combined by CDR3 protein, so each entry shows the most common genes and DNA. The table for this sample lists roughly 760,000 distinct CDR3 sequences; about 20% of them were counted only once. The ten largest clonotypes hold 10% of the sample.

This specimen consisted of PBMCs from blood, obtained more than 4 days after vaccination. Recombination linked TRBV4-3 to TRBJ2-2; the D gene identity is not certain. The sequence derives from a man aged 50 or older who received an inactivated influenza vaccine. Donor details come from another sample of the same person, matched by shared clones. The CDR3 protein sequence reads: CASSQDIWTANTGELFF. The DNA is TGCGCCAGCAGCCAAGATATTTGGACGGCGAACACCGGGGAGCTGTTTTTT.